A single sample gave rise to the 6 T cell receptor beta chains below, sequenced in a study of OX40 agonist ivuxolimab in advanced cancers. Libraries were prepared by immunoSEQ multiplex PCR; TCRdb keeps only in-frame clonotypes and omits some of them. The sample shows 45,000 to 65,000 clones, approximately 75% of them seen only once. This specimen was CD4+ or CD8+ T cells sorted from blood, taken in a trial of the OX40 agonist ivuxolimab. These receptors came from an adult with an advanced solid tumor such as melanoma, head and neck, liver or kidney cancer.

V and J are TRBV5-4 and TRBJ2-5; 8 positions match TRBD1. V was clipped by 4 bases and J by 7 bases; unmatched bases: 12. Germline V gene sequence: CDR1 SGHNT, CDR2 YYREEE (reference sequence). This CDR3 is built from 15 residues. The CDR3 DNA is TGTGCCAGCAGCCTCGGACAGGGCCGGGCCGGGACCCAGTACTTC. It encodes CASSLGQGRAGTQYF.

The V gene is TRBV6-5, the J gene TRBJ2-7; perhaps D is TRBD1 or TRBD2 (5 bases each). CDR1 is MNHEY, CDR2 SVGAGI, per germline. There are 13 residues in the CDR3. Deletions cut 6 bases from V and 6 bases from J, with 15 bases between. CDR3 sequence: CASREVGAPEQYF. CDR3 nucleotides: TGTGCCAGCAGGGAGGTAGGGGCCCCCGAGCAGTACTTC.

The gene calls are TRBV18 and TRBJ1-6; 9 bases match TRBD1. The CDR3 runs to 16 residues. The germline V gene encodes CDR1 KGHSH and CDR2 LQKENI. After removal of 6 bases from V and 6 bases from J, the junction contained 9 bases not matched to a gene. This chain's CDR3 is CASSPTGTGFNSPLHF. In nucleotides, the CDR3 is TGTGCCAGCTCTCCTACCGGGACAGGGTTTAATTCACCCCTCCACTTT.

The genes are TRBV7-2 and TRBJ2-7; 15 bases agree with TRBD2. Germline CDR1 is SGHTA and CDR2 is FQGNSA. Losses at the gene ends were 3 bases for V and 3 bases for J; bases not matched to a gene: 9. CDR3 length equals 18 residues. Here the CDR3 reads CASSFLSGTSGGYYEQYF. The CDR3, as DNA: TGTGCCAGCAGCTTCCTCTCCGGGACTAGCGGGGGGTACTACGAGCAGTACTTC. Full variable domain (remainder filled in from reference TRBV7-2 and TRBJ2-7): GAGVSQSPSNKVTEKGKDVELRCDPISGHTALYWYRQSLGQGLEFLIYFQGNSAPDKSGLPSDRFSAERTGGSVSTLTIQRTQQEDSAVYLCASSFLSGTSGGYYEQYFGPGTRLTVT.

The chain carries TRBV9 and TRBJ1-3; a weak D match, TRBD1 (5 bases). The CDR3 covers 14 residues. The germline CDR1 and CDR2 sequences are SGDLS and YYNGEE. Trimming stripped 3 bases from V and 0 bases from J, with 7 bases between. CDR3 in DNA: TGTGCCAGCAGCGGGGGGTCCTCTGGAAACACCATATATTTT. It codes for CASSGGSSGNTIYF.

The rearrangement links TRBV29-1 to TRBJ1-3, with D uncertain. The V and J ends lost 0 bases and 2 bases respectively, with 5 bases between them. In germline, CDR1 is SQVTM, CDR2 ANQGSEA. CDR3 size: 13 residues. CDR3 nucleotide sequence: TGCAGCGTTGAAGATCAAACTGGAAACACCATATATTTT. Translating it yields CSVEDQTGNTIYF.